This TCR beta chain derives from a study of T cells in tuberculosis. Turning to the study itself: Samples predate treatment or fall within its first 7 days. Study conclusions and caveats: Using the GMM-specific repertoire gave 85% to 90% accuracy versus roughly 70% with motifs. Active tuberculosis alpha repertoires lay closer to GMM-specific TCRs than controls'.

The length of the CDR3 is 21 residues. After removal of 0 bases from V and 2 bases from J, the junction contained 16 bases not matched to a gene. Germline CDR1 and CDR2: LGHNA and YSLEER. Points on this clone: Antigen: not known.

Time point specified: new active TB diagnosis, blood taken before or within 7 days of starting treatment. The method was immunoSEQ multiplex PCR; TCRdb's version includes in-frame clones alone and lacks a portion of them. The data show tens of thousands of clones, 90% to 95% seen once. This sequence joins TRBV4-3 and TRBJ2-1; 10 bases match TRBD2. The clonotype originates from an adult with tuberculosis. Sequencing was performed on PBMCs, taken at tuberculosis diagnosis. The CDR3 loop is CASSQDVGGSGRTRAYNEQFF. CDR3 DNA sequence: TGCGCCAGCAGCCAAGATGTTGGCGGTAGCGGGAGGACGCGGGCCTACAATGAGCAGTTCTTC.